These 12 T cell receptor beta chains were all obtained from the same sample, sequenced in a study of T cell responses to AZD1222 COVID-19 vaccine (dated by TCRdb to about 2021). What this sample's time point label stands for: about 28 days (+/-7) after the second vaccine dose. The library was made by the immunoSEQ multiplex PCR assay. TCRdb took over this immuneACCESS table, retaining in-frame rearrangements with V and J assigned. Such tables are incomplete; in checked studies, under half of the missing clones stem from an unresolved V gene, and the remainder is unexplained. Within this sample are about 120,000 clones, with around 92% of them counted one time only. In total, the top ten clones hold about 8% of the sample. The sample here was peripheral blood, taken 28 days after the second AZD1222 dose. Source of these receptors: an adult who received the AZD1222 COVID-19 vaccine.

The chain uses TRBV5-4 and TRBJ1-5; the D is unclear. This CDR3 comprises 15 residues. Germline values: CDR1 SGHNT, CDR2 YYREEE (reference sequence). Between the trimmed V and J ends, which lost 4 bases and 0 bases, there was a span of 11 bases. The CDR3 DNA follows: TGTGCCAGCAGCCCGGGTGGAGGTAGCAATCAGCCCCAGCATTTT. It translates to CASSPGGGSNQPQHF.

This clone was observed a few times. The chain recombines TRBV4-2 with TRBJ2-2; 11 bases agree with TRBD2. From germline, CDR1 is LGHNA and CDR2 YNFKEQ. The V and J ends lost 1 base and 5 bases, in that order; junction bases with no gene match: 6. The CDR3 covers 17 residues. In DNA form, the CDR3 reads TGTGCCAGCAGCCAAGTCCCTAGCGGGAGGCGAACCGGGGAGCTGTTTTTT. It codes for CASSQVPSGRRTGELFF.

The chain links TRBV11-3 to TRBJ2-5; D possibly corresponds to TRBD2 (5 bases). The V end was cut by 1 base, the J end by 11 bases, with 14 bases between. The CDR3 has 13 residues. Germline values: CDR1 SGHNT, CDR2 YENEEA. The CDR3 DNA reads as TGTGCCAGCAGCTTAGGAACCGAGGGTTTTCAGTACTTC. It translates to CASSLGTEGFQYF.

This sequence joins TRBV27 and TRBJ2-3, with TRBD2 matching 7 bases. CDR3 length: 16 residues. Germline CDR1 MNHEY, CDR2 SMNVEV (reference sequence). The junction had 10 bases not matched to a gene; V was cut back by 5 bases and J by 2 bases. The CDR3 nucleotides read TGTGCCAGCAGTGAAAGACTAGCAAGCGCCACAGATACGCAGTATTTT. Translating it yields CASSERLASATDTQYF.

This chain joins TRBV27 and TRBJ2-5; TRBD1 aligns across 8 bases. The CDR3 has 16 residues. CDR1 is MNHEY, CDR2 SMNVEV, per germline (reference sequence). The ends lost 6 bases at V and 4 bases at J; junction bases unmatched: 13. CDR3 DNA sequence: TGTGCCAGCAGGCGACAGGGGAAGATAATTGGAGAGACCCAGTACTTC. It yields the protein CASRRQGKIIGETQYF.

CDR3 residues: CATSEPKAGGTDTQYF. The CDR3 DNA follows: TGTGCCACCAGTGAACCAAAAGCGGGAGGTACAGATACGCAGTATTTT. The V and J genes are TRBV24-1 and TRBJ2-3; TRBD2 matches at 9 bases. The CDR3 totals 16 residues. The V segment lost 4 bases and the J segment 3 bases; nucleotides outside the gene matches: 7. Germline CDR1 KGHDR, CDR2 SFDVKD.

This chain joins TRBV5-1 and TRBJ1-1, with D hard to call. V was trimmed by 4 bases and J by 1 base, leaving 8 bases between them. Germline CDR1 reads SGHRS; CDR2 reads YFSETQ. This CDR3 contains 13 residues. The CDR3: CASSRDPNTEAFF. CDR3 sequence (DNA): TGCGCCAGCAGCAGAGATCCGAACACTGAAGCTTTCTTT.

This clone occurred once. The chain carries TRBV19 and TRBJ1-3; D possibly corresponds to TRBD1 (6 bases). CDR3 length: 13 amino acids. V lost 3 bases, J lost 6 bases, and 9 bases lay in between. Germline loops: CDR1 LNHDA, CDR2 SQIVND (reference sequence). The CDR3 region has the DNA TGTGCCAGTAGTATTACAGGGAAAAACACCATATATTTT. Translated, it gives CASSITGKNTIYF.

The chain carries TRBV7-9 and TRBJ1-3; D is unresolved. The germline V gene has CDR1 SEHNR and CDR2 FQNEAQ (reference sequence). With 5 bases removed from V and 4 bases from J, the gap between germline ends came to 9 bases. The CDR3 has 13 amino acids. The CDR3 coding sequence is TGTGCCAGCAGCCCGGACGGAGGAAACACCATATATTTT. Amino acid sequence: CASSPDGGNTIYF.

The chain employs TRBV7-9 and TRBJ1-1; unclear D gene. Germline V gene lookup returns CDR1 SEHNR and CDR2 FQNEAQ (reference sequence). This CDR3 is built from 15 residues. Deletions cut 5 bases from V and 0 bases from J, with 13 bases between. The CDR3 region is CASSPARGLNTEAFF. The CDR3, as DNA: TGTGCCAGCAGCCCTGCGCGGGGATTGAACACTGAAGCTTTCTTT.

The V gene is TRBV5-1, the J gene TRBJ1-3; TRBD1 matches 8 bases. This CDR3 spans 14 amino acids. CDR1 and CDR2 from the germline V gene are SGHRS and YFSETQ. Trimming removed 8 bases from V and 2 bases from J; junction bases left unmatched: 6. In DNA form, the CDR3 reads TGCGCCAGTTCGACAGGGGATACTGGAAACACCATATATTTT. It is translated as CASSTGDTGNTIYF.

The V call is TRBV18, the J call TRBJ2-7; TRBD2 matches 9 bases. This CDR3 has 18 residues. The V and J ends lost 3 bases and 0 bases, in that order; junction bases with no gene match: 12. Germline V gene sequence: CDR1 KGHSH, CDR2 LQKENI. The DNA of the CDR3 is TGTGCCAGCTCACCGCCGAGACTAGCGGCATGGAGCTCCTACGAGCAGTACTTC. Encoded protein: CASSPPRLAAWSSYEQYF.